This T cell receptor beta chain emerged from a study of blood T cell repertoires in COVID-19. Study background: Researchers got acute and convalescent COVID-19 samples from the United States, Italy and Spain.

The V end lost 0 bases, the J end lost 4 bases, and 13 bases lay between the germline ends. Germline V gene sequence: CDR1 SGDLS, CDR2 YYNGEE. This CDR3 region has 15 residues. Per the original data handling: Nucleated cell number was recorded as an estimate derived from reference gene primer amplification. Profiled with immunoSEQ multiplex PCR; TCRdb holds only in-frame clones, not every one. The V and J calls and clone size were taken over from that table, and D and trimming were inferred from the DNA. The top ten hold roughly 19% of the sample, which has about 45,000 clones, about 80% seen once. The chain has TRBV9 and TRBJ2-5; TRBD1 might be the D (5 bases). The origin of this receptor is a man aged 65-85 years with acute or convalescent COVID-19. The sample comprised peripheral blood. CDR3 coding DNA: TGTGCCAGCAGCGTAGCTCCCGGGCAGGGAGAGACCCAGTACTTC. It translates to CASSVAPGQGETQYF. The full variable domain, rest sourced from reference TRBV9 and TRBJ2-5, is DSGVTQTPKHLITATGQRVTLRCSPRSGDLSVYWYQQSLDQGLQFLIQYYNGEERAKGNILERFSAQQFPDLHSELNLSSLELGDSALYFCASSVAPGQGETQYFGPGTRLLVL.